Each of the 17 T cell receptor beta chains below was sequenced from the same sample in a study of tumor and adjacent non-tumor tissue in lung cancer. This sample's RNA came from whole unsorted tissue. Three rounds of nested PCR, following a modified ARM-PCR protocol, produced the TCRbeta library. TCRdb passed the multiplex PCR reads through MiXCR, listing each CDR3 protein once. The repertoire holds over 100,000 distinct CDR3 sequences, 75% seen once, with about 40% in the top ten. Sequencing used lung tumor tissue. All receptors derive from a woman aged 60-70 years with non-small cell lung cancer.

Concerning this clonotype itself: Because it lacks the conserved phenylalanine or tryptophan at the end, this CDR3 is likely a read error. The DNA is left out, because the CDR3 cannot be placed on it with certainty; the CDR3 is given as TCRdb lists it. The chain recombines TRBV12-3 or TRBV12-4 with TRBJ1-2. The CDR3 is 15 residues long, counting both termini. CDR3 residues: CASRLGSGANYGFTL.

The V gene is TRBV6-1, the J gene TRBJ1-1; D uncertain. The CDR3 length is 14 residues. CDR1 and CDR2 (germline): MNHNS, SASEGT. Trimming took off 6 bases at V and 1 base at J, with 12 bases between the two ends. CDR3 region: CASSYISPNTEAFF. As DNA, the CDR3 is TGTGCCAGCAGCTACATCAGCCCGAACACTGAAGCTTTCTTT.

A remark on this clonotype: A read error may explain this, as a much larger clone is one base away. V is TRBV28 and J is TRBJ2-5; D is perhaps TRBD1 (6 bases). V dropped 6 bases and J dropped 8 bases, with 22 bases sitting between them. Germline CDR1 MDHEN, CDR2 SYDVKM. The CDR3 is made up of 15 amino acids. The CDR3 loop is CASSRRQDSSTTQYF. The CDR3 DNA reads TGTGCCAGCAGCCGACGGCAGGACAGCTCAACAACCCAGTACTTC.

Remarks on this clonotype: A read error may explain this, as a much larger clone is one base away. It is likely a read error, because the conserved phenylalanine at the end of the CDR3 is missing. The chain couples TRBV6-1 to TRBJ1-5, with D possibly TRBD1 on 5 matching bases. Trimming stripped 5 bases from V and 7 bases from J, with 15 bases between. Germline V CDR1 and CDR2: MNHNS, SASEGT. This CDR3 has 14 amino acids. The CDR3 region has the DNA TGTGCCAGCAGTCAAAGTTGGACAAACCAGCCCCAGCATCTT. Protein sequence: CASSQSWTNQPQHL.

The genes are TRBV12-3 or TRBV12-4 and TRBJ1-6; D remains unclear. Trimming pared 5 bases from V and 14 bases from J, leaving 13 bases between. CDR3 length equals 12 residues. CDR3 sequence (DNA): TGTGCCAGCAGTGTAGTAGGGTCAACCCTCCACTTT. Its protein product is CASSVVGSTLHF.

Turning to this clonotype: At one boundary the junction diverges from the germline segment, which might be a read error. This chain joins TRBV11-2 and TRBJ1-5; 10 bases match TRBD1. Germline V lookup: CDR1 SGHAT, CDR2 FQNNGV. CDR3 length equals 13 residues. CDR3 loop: CGSPRDRGQPQLF. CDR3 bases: TGTGGCAGCCCCCGGGACAGGGGTCAGCCCCAGCTTTTT. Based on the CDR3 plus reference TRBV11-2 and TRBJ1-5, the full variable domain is EAGVAQSPRYKIIEKRQSVAFWCNPISGHATLYWYQQILGQGPKLLIQFQNNGVVDDSQLPKDRFSAERLKGVDSTLKIQPAKLEDSAVYLCGSPRDRGQPQLFGDGTRLSIL.

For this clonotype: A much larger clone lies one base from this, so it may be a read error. The CDR3 is CACTTQGTKNIQYF. The CDR3 bases are TGTGCCTGTACTACCCAGGGTACCAAAAACATTCAGTACTTC. This sequence joins TRBV6-2 or TRBV6-3 and TRBJ2-4; possible D gene TRBD1, 5 bases. Deletions cut 11 bases from V and 2 bases from J, with 16 bases between. The CDR3 loop spans 14 amino acids. Germline-derived CDR1 and CDR2 are MNHEY and SVGEGT.

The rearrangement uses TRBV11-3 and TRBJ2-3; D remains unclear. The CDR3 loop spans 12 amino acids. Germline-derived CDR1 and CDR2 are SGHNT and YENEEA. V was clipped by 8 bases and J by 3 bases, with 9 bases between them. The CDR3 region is CASYFWTDTQYF. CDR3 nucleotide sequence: TGTGCCAGCTACTTCTGGACAGATACGCAGTATTTT.

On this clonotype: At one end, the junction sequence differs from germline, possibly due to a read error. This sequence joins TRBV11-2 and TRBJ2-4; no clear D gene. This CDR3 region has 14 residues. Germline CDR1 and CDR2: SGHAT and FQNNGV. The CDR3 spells CAISPSFSKNIQYF. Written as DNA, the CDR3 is TGTGCCATCAGCCCCAGTTTTTCCAAAAACATTCAGTACTTC.

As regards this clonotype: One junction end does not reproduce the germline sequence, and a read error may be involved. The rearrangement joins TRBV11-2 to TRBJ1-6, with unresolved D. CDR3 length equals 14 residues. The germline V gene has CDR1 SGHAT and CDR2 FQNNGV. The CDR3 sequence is CTSSLEASNSSLHF. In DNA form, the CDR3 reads TGTACCAGCAGTTTAGAAGCAAGTAATTCATCCCTCCACTTT.

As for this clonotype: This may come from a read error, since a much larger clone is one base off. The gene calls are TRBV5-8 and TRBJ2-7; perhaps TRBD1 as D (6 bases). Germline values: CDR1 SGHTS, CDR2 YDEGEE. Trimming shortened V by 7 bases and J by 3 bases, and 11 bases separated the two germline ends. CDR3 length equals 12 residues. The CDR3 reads CASGWDNYEQYF. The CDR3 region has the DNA TGTGCCAGCGGTTGGGACAACTACGAGCAGTACTTC.

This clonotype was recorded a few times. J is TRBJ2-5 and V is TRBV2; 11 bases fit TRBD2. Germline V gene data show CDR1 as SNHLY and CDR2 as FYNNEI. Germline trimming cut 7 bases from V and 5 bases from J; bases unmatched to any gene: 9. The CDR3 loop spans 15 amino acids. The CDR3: CASTPTSGAGETQYF. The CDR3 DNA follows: TGTGCCAGCACTCCGACTAGCGGGGCTGGGGAGACCCAGTACTTC.

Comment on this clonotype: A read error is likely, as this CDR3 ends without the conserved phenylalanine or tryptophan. CDR3 protein: CGSSHELAGSLQETQYV. In DNA form, the CDR3 reads TGTGGCAGCAGCCACGAACTAGCGGGGAGCCTTCAAGAGACCCAGTACGTC. The chain employs TRBV11-2 and TRBJ2-5, with 10 positions matching TRBD2. Germline values: CDR1 SGHAT, CDR2 FQNNGV. This CDR3 comprises 17 residues.

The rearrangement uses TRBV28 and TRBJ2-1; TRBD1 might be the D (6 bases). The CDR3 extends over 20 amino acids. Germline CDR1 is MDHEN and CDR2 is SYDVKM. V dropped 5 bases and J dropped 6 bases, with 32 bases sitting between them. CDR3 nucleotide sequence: TGTGCCAGCAGTCTACAAGAAATCAAGAGGACAGCCTCTGACCTCAATGAGCAGTTCTTC. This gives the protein CASSLQEIKRTASDLNEQFF.

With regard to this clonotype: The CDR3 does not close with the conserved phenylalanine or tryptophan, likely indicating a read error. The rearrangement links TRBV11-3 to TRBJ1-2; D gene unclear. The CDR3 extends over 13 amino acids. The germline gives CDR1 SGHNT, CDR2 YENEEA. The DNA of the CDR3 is TGTGCCAGCAACTTAGATGGGAAGCAGGGCTACACCTTA. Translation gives CASNLDGKQGYTL.

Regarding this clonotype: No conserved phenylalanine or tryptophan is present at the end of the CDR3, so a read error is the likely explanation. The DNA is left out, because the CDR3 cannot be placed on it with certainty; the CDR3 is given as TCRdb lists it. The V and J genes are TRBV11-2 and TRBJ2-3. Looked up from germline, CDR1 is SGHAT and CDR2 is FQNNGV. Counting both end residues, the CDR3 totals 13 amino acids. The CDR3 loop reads CVSSHLSDVAEYS.

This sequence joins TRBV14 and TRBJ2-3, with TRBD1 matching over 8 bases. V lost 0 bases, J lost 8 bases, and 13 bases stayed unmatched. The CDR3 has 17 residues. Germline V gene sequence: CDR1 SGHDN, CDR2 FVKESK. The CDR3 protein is CASSQERRQGMVGTQYF. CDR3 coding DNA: TGTGCCAGCAGCCAAGAACGGAGACAGGGGATGGTAGGTACGCAGTATTTT.